This T cell receptor (beta chain) was recorded in a study of prognosis after radiotherapy for stage I lung cancer. Looking at the study overall: Patients numbered about a dozen men and about 6 women, aged 53 to 84 with a median of 74.5 years.

Genomic DNA provided the template from which TCR beta CDR3 was amplified by two-round multiplex PCR. Amplification in first-round PCR relied on primers specific to each TRBV and TRBJ gene. TCRdb passed the multiplex PCR reads through MiXCR, listing each CDR3 protein once. This table has fewer than 25,000 distinct CDR3 sequences, around 40% appearing once. CDR3 size: 15 residues. V trimming: 6 bases; J trimming: 10 bases; junction bases outside the gene matches: 11. Germline V gene data show CDR1 as KGHDR and CDR2 as SFDVKD. Specimen: PBMCs, collected before or after stereotactic body radiation therapy (not recorded which). The sequence came from a donor aged 50 or older with non-small cell lung cancer. The J gene is TRBJ1-6, the V gene TRBV24-1; 7 bases agree with TRBD1. In DNA form, the CDR3 reads TGTGCCACCAGTTATCGCCGGGACAGTAACTCACCCCTCCACTTT. The encoded protein is CATSYRRDSNSPLHF.